This T cell receptor (beta chain) was recorded in a study of blood T cell repertoires in COVID-19. Across the whole study: Donors in the United States, Italy and Spain gave samples during acute or convalescent COVID-19. The cDNA or gDNA used as material had been derived from T cells, B-cell-depleted T cells, or PBMCs.

How the authors handled the data: Quantification of nucleated cells was approximated via reference gene primer amplification. Sequencing used immunoSEQ multiplex PCR; TCRdb keeps in-frame clones, though not all of them. The DNA gave D and trimming, while V, J and clone size come from that table. The table has approximately 250,000 clones, roughly nine tenths seen once. This CDR3 region has 13 residues. Trimming cost V 5 bases and J 7 bases; bases outside gene matches: 8. CDR1 and CDR2 from the germline V gene are MNHEY and SMNVEV (reference sequence). The source material was peripheral blood. The chain employs TRBV27 and TRBJ2-7; TRBD1 matches at 7 bases. The origin of this receptor is a man aged 40-49 years with active or convalescent COVID-19. The CDR3: CASSPGTAEEQYF. DNA for the CDR3: TGTGCCAGCAGTCCTGGGACAGCGGAAGAGCAGTACTTC.